This is a list of T cell receptor beta chains from one sample in a study of OX40 agonist ivuxolimab in advanced cancers. Profiling relied on immunoSEQ multiplex PCR, and the TCRdb table lists in-frame clones only, not all of them. The data contain 85,000 to 100,000 clones, approximately 93% of them singletons. Sample: CD4+ or CD8+ T cells sorted from blood, taken in a trial of the OX40 agonist ivuxolimab. All receptors derive from an adult with an advanced solid tumor such as melanoma, head and neck, liver or kidney cancer. Both conserved end residues are part of each CDR3. The order of the fields is clone size, D gene, J gene, V gene, CDR3 DNA, CDR3 protein. D genes are given only for firm matches. Clone size is stated in some rows and not others, as once, few, many or a class when expanded.

size: few; D: TRBD1; J: TRBJ1-4; V: TRBV5-1; DNA: TGCGCCAGCAGCTTGGACGACAGGGCCCTTCGTGAAAAACTGTTTTTT; CDR3: CASSLDDRALREKLFF
size: .; D: .; J: TRBJ2-3; V: TRBV7-9; DNA: TGTGCCAGCAGCTTAGCCGTGGGGACAGATACGCAGTATTTT; CDR3: CASSLAVGTDTQYF
size: few; D: .; J: TRBJ1-5; V: TRBV5-6; DNA: TGTGCCAGCAGTTCCTTCGCCGGCAGGGCCCCGGCCATGCCCCAGCATTTT; CDR3: CASSSFAGRAPAMPQHF
size: .; D: .; J: TRBJ2-3; V: TRBV27; DNA: TGTGCCAGCAGTTTATTTTTAGGAGGGGGGAGCACAGATACGCAGTATTTT; CDR3: CASSLFLGGGSTDTQYF
size: few; D: TRBD1; J: TRBJ1-5; V: TRBV18; DNA: TGTGCCAGCTCACTTACCGGGACAGGCAATCAGCCCCAGCATTTT; CDR3: CASSLTGTGNQPQHF
size: .; D: TRBD1; J: TRBJ1-1; V: TRBV10-3; DNA: TGTGCCATCAGTCGGACAGGGGGTACCGCTGAAGCTTTCTTT; CDR3: CAISRTGGTAEAFF
size: .; D: .; J: TRBJ2-5; V: TRBV7-2; DNA: TGTGCCAGCAAGGGGGGGACAGCGGGTTTTAAAGAGACCCAGTACTTC; CDR3: CASKGGTAGFKETQYF
size: .; D: .; J: TRBJ1-1; V: TRBV28; DNA: TGTGCCAGCGCCCCGCGTTTGTCCGGTCGGAACACTGAAGCTTTCTTT; CDR3: CASAPRLSGRNTEAFF
size: .; D: TRBD1; J: TRBJ1-2; V: TRBV19; DNA: TGTGCCAGTAGTATACCAGGGACAGGGGCTAACTATGGCTACACCTTC; CDR3: CASSIPGTGANYGYTF
size: .; D: .; J: TRBJ1-1; V: TRBV19; DNA: TGTGCCAGTAGTATTAACGGAGCTTCCCTTGGAGCTTTCTTT; CDR3: CASSINGASLGAFF
size: .; D: .; J: TRBJ2-3; V: TRBV6-1; DNA: TGTGCCAGCAGTGGCCCCAGACGAGCAGGCACAGATACGCAGTATTTT; CDR3: CASSGPRRAGTDTQYF
size: .; D: TRBD1; J: TRBJ1-5; V: TRBV9; DNA: TGTGCCAGCAGCCCCGCGGGGACAGGGGTTCAGCCCCAGCATTTT; CDR3: CASSPAGTGVQPQHF
size: .; D: TRBD1; J: TRBJ2-2; V: TRBV7-2; DNA: TGTGCCAGCAGCCTCTGGACAGGGCGAACCGGGGAGCTGTTTTTT; CDR3: CASSLWTGRTGELFF
size: .; D: .; J: TRBJ2-7; V: TRBV7-7; DNA: TGTGCCAGCAGCTTGGCCGATAGCTCCTACGAGCAGTACTTC; CDR3: CASSLADSSYEQYF
size: .; D: TRBD1; J: TRBJ2-5; V: TRBV5-4; DNA: TGTGCCAGCAGCTTGGAGGGACAGCTTCAAGAGACCCAGTACTTC; CDR3: CASSLEGQLQETQYF
size: .; D: .; J: TRBJ1-2; V: TRBV7-9; DNA: TGTGCCAGCAGCCCACAGGAGATCTATGGCTACACCTTC; CDR3: CASSPQEIYGYTF
size: .; D: .; J: TRBJ2-5; V: TRBV2; DNA: TGTGCCAGCAGTGATGGGGGGCATCGAGAGACCCAGTACTTC; CDR3: CASSDGGHRETQYF
size: .; D: TRBD1; J: TRBJ2-1; V: TRBV7-2; DNA: TGTGCCAGCAGCTTAGCGGGGACAGGGTCTGCCAATGAGCAGTTCTTC; CDR3: CASSLAGTGSANEQFF
size: .; D: TRBD1; J: TRBJ1-4; V: TRBV5-1; DNA: TGCGCCAGCAGCGTCGGGACAGGGGGGGAAAAACTGTTTTTT; CDR3: CASSVGTGGEKLFF
size: .; D: .; J: TRBJ2-1; V: TRBV5-1; DNA: TGCGCCAGCAATGGGGACGACTACAATGAGCAGTTCTTC; CDR3: CASNGDDYNEQFF
size: .; D: TRBD1; J: TRBJ1-4; V: TRBV19; DNA: TGTGCCAGTAGTCGACAGGGGGGTGCTAATGAAAAACTGTTTTTT; CDR3: CASSRQGGANEKLFF
size: .; D: .; J: TRBJ2-1; V: TRBV7-7; DNA: TGTGCTAGCAGCCGAGGGGGCAATGAGCAGTTCTTC; CDR3: CASSRGGNEQFF
size: few; D: TRBD1; J: TRBJ1-6; V: TRBV27; DNA: TGTGCCAGCAGTCGGCCTGGACAGGGTAATTCACCCCTCCACTTT; CDR3: CASSRPGQGNSPLHF
size: once; D: TRBD1; J: TRBJ2-5; V: TRBV10-3; DNA: TGTGCCATCAGCGAACCGGGACAGGGGGCGGGGGAGCAGTACTTC; CDR3: CAISEPGQGAGEQYF
size: .; D: .; J: TRBJ2-1; V: TRBV9; DNA: TGTGCCAGCCACCCCGAGACTGCTTCCAATGAGCAGTTCTTC; CDR3: CASHPETASNEQFF
size: few; D: TRBD1; J: TRBJ1-6; V: TRBV6-6; DNA: TGTGCCAGCAGTTACTCGACACAGGGGAGGGCTTCACCCCTCCACTTT; CDR3: CASSYSTQGRASPLHF
size: .; D: .; J: TRBJ2-3; V: TRBV9; DNA: TGTGCCAGCAGCGTAGAGGATACGCAGTATTTT; CDR3: CASSVEDTQYF
size: .; D: TRBD1; J: TRBJ2-6; V: TRBV11-1; DNA: TGTGCCAGCAGCCGGACAGGGCCATCCTCTGGGGCCAACGTCCTGACTTTC; CDR3: CASSRTGPSSGANVLTF
size: .; D: .; J: TRBJ1-1; V: TRBV6-1; DNA: TGTGCCAGCACCCCGAGACGACTCATGAACACTGAAGCTTTCTTT; CDR3: CASTPRRLMNTEAFF
size: .; D: TRBD2; J: TRBJ2-1; V: TRBV19; DNA: TGTGCCAGTAGTATAGAGGGGCGCCAGCGGGGGGGGGCCCCTAGCTCCTACAATGAGCAGTTCTTC; CDR3: CASSIEGRQRGGAPSSYNEQFF
size: .; D: TRBD2; J: TRBJ2-7; V: TRBV10-1; DNA: TGCGCCAGCAGTGCCGTAACGGGGGGGATCGAGCAGTACTTC; CDR3: CASSAVTGGIEQYF
size: once; D: TRBD1; J: TRBJ2-7; V: TRBV11-2; DNA: TGTGCCAGCAGCTCCACAGGGGTCTACGAGCAGTACTTC; CDR3: CASSSTGVYEQYF
size: .; D: TRBD2; J: TRBJ2-7; V: TRBV19; DNA: TGTGCCAGTAGTATCCCTGGCGGGAGGGGGTACGAGCAGTACTTC; CDR3: CASSIPGGRGYEQYF
size: .; D: .; J: TRBJ1-1; V: TRBV6-5; DNA: TGTGCCAGCAGTTACTCGGGGAGCATGAACACTGAAGCTTTCTTT; CDR3: CASSYSGSMNTEAFF
size: .; D: TRBD1; J: TRBJ1-4; V: TRBV18; DNA: TGTGCCAGCTCACCCAGACAGGGGAGGGGTGAAAAACTGTTTTTT; CDR3: CASSPRQGRGEKLFF
size: .; D: .; J: TRBJ1-2; V: TRBV2; DNA: TGTGCCAGCAGTGTGGGGGACTATGGCTACACCTTC; CDR3: CASSVGDYGYTF
size: .; D: .; J: TRBJ2-7; V: TRBV5-4; DNA: TGTGCCAGCAGCTTGGGGGCGGGGCGATCCCTCGAGCAGTACTTC; CDR3: CASSLGAGRSLEQYF
size: once; D: TRBD2; J: TRBJ2-2; V: TRBV5-1; DNA: TGCGCCAGCAGCCCAAGACTAGCACAGAACACCGGGGAGCTGTTTTTT; CDR3: CASSPRLAQNTGELFF
size: .; D: .; J: TRBJ2-5; V: TRBV5-8; DNA: TGTGCCAGCAGCTCCTCCGGGACGCAAGAGACCCAGTACTTC; CDR3: CASSSSGTQETQYF
size: .; D: .; J: TRBJ1-2; V: TRBV11-2; DNA: TGTGCCAGCAGCTTTCAACCGTCAACCGGCGGCTACACCTTC; CDR3: CASSFQPSTGGYTF
size: .; D: .; J: TRBJ1-4; V: TRBV19; DNA: TGTGCCAGTAGGGATACAGGGATCGGGAAACTGTTTTTT; CDR3: CASRDTGIGKLFF
size: .; D: .; J: TRBJ2-7; V: TRBV10-1; DNA: TGCGCCACCAATGCAGGGGGGGAGCAGTACTTC; CDR3: CATNAGGEQYF
size: .; D: .; J: TRBJ2-2; V: TRBV29-1; DNA: TGCAGCGTTGGGGGGAGAAAGAACACCGGGGAGCTGTTTTTT; CDR3: CSVGGRKNTGELFF
size: .; D: TRBD1; J: TRBJ1-3; V: TRBV18; DNA: TGTGCCAGCTCACCCCTTGACAGGGGCACTGGAAACACCATATATTTT; CDR3: CASSPLDRGTGNTIYF
size: .; D: TRBD1; J: TRBJ2-7; V: TRBV5-1; DNA: TGCGCCAGCAGCTTGTTGGCCCTGGGGGGACAGGGGGCCTACGAGCAGTACTTC; CDR3: CASSLLALGGQGAYEQYF
size: .; D: .; J: TRBJ2-7; V: TRBV5-1; DNA: TGCGCCAGCAGCTTAAGGGGCAGCTCAGACTACGAGCAGTACTTC; CDR3: CASSLRGSSDYEQYF
size: once; D: TRBD1; J: TRBJ1-6; V: TRBV9; DNA: TGTGCCAGCAGCGCCGGGACAGGGAACTCACCCCTCCACTTT; CDR3: CASSAGTGNSPLHF
size: .; D: TRBD1; J: TRBJ2-7; V: TRBV4-2; DNA: TGTGCCAGCAGCTTACAACCGGGACAGGGGGCATACGAGCAGTACTTC; CDR3: CASSLQPGQGAYEQYF
size: once; D: .; J: TRBJ2-2; V: TRBV11-2; DNA: TGTGCCAGCAGCTTAAATACAGTGAACACCGGGGAGCTGTTTTTT; CDR3: CASSLNTVNTGELFF
size: .; D: .; J: TRBJ2-7; V: TRBV7-9; DNA: TGTGCCAGCAGCTGGGACGACCGATTAGTATACTTC; CDR3: CASSWDDRLVYF
size: .; D: .; J: TRBJ2-1; V: TRBV29-1; DNA: TGCAGCGCCCAAGGGCTCCTGAACAATGAGCAGTTCTTC; CDR3: CSAQGLLNNEQFF